The 13 T cell receptor beta chains reported below all come from one sample, sequenced in a study of tumor and adjacent non-tumor tissue in lung cancer (dated by TCRdb to 2017 to 2018). RNA was isolated from bulk unsorted tissue, and RNA quality was assessed with a NanoDrop ND-1000 and an Agilent 2100. Distant non-tumor tissue taken more than 3 cm from the tumor edge was used as the normal lung sample. Libraries were built with multiplex PCR. Reads for this sample came from an Illumina HiSeq 2500. TCRbeta libraries were constructed through three rounds of nested PCR with primers (Table S4) according to protocols adapted from ARM-PCR. TCRdb passed the public sequencing reads through fastp at Q25 and MiXCR, retaining productive beta sequences. CDR3 protein duplicates are merged, each entry listing the most common genes and DNA. The sample contains over 35,000 distinct CDR3 sequences, roughly 60% of them found a single time. Clones ranked in the top ten supply over 40% of the sample.

The sample consisted of distant non-tumor lung tissue. The receptors shown here come from a man between 50 and 59 years old with non-small cell lung cancer.

The chain has TRBV6-4 and TRBJ2-7, with a weak D call TRBD1 (6 bases). The J call may not be correct, given that the DNA end is closer to TRBJ2-1. CDR3 length: 14 residues. The germline V gene has CDR1 MRHNA and CDR2 SNTAGT. CDR3 coding DNA: TGTGCCGGCATTGGACAGAGACCTTCCTACGAGCAGTTCTTC. It is translated as CAGIGQRPSYEQFF.

This clonotype was observed at least ten times. The V and J genes are TRBV28 and TRBJ2-7; D uncertain. The CDR3 totals 11 residues. Trimming removed 5 bases at V and 5 bases at J, with 7 bases between. Germline V gene sequence: CDR1 MDHEN, CDR2 SYDVKM. Written as DNA, the CDR3 is TGTGCCAGCAGTCTTCTTGACGAGCAGTACTTC. It yields the protein CASSLLDEQYF.

This clonotype was observed many times. The chain combines TRBV2 with TRBJ2-7; maybe TRBD1 (5 bases). Germline values: CDR1 SNHLY, CDR2 FYNNEI. Trimming took off 7 bases at V and 0 bases at J, with 10 bases between the two ends. This CDR3 contains 13 residues. The CDR3 DNA reads TGTGCCAGCACTGGGGCCCCCTCCTACGAGCAGTACTTC. This gives the protein CASTGAPSYEQYF.

This clonotype was seen just once. A read error is possible here, since a much larger clone lies one base away. V usage is TRBV20-1 and J usage is TRBJ2-1; D may match TRBD1 or TRBD2 (7 bases each). CDR3 length: 17 amino acids. Germline V CDR1 and CDR2: DFQATT, SNEGSKA (reference sequence). V was cut by 7 bases and J by 9 bases, with 31 bases left in between. The CDR3 spells CSVRVRGRGSGDSEQFF. As DNA, the CDR3 is TGCAGTGTCCGGGTGCGCGGGAGAGGTTCAGGGGACAGTGAGCAGTTCTTC.

On this clonotype: A much larger clone differs from this one at a single base, so this may be a read error. The gene calls are TRBV11-2 and TRBJ2-1; possibly TRBD2 for D (7 bases). Germline V CDR1 and CDR2: SGHAT, FQNNGV. This CDR3 spans 17 amino acids. The chain's CDR3 is CARSLGGVGTVRNEQFF. CDR3 DNA: TGTGCCAGGAGCTTAGGGGGGGTTGGGACCGTCCGTAATGAGCAGTTCTTC.

This clonotype has at least ten counts. The chain carries TRBV10-3 and TRBJ2-3; a possible D gene is TRBD2 (5 bases). Trimming took 2 bases from V and 5 from J, leaving 5 bases between them. Germline CDR1 and CDR2: ENHRY and SYGVKD. The CDR3 has 12 residues. CDR3 bases: TGTGCCATCAGTGAGGGGAGAGATACGCAGTATTTT. Translating it yields CAISEGRDTQYF.

A remark on this clonotype: A read error may be the cause here, since a much bigger clone is one base away. The chain recombines TRBV6-6 with TRBJ2-7, with 9 bases matching TRBD1. Germline V gene lookup returns CDR1 MNHNY and CDR2 SVGAGI (reference sequence). The CDR3 runs to 14 residues. After removal of 6 bases from V and 6 bases from J, the junction contained 9 bases not matched to a gene. CDR3 region: CASRPPGQGTEQYF. DNA of the CDR3: TGTGCCAGCAGACCCCCGGGACAGGGAACCGAGCAGTACTTC.

A note on this clonotype: One end of the junction is discordant with germline, which a read error may explain. The CDR3 DNA sequence: TGTGTCAGCAGTTTTAGGGGACTCGGCTACACCTTC. This codes for CVSSFRGLGYTF. The rearrangement links TRBV12-3 or TRBV12-4 to TRBJ1-2; TRBD1 is a possible D gene (5 bases). The CDR3 loop spans 12 amino acids.

Points on this clonotype: Germline is not matched at one junction end, which may reflect a read error. The chain employs TRBV18 and TRBJ2-7; D gene unclear. The V gene's germline CDR1 is KGHSH and CDR2 LQKENI. This CDR3 region has 13 residues. DNA for the CDR3: TGTGCCAGCTCACCAAGACGGACCTACGACCAGTACTTC. This gives the protein CASSPRRTYDQYF.

As for this clonotype: The junction departs from germline at one end; a sequencing error may be responsible. The chain joins TRBV29-1 to TRBJ2-7; possible D gene TRBD2, 5 bases. The CDR3 length is 12 residues. Germline CDR1 reads SQVTM; CDR2 reads ANQGSEA. The CDR3 sequence: CSVRGSAYEEYF. CDR3 sequence (DNA): TGCAGCGTTCGAGGGAGCGCCTACGAGGAGTATTTC.

Only a few counts were recorded for this clonotype. Just one base apart from a much larger clone, this may be a read error. The V gene is TRBV10-2, the J gene TRBJ1-2; D ambiguous. Germline V CDR1 and CDR2: WSHSY, SAAADI. The CDR3 has 13 amino acids. Written as DNA, the CDR3 is TGCGTCAGCAGTGAGTCAGGTTCCTATGGCTACACCTTC. Its protein product is CVSSESGSYGYTF.

The CDR3 sequence: CSARKRGSGANVLTF. CDR3 sequence (DNA): TGCAGTGCTAGAAAGCGGGGGTCTGGGGCCAACGTCCTGACTTTC. The chain is built from TRBV20-1 and TRBJ2-6; 8 bases are a match to TRBD2. The CDR3 sequence is 15 residues long. J lost 1 base, V lost 2 bases, and 1 base had no gene match. CDR1 and CDR2 (germline): DFQATT, SNEGSKA (reference sequence).

With respect to this clonotype: One junction end does not reproduce the germline sequence, and a read error may be involved. The chain recombines TRBV11-2 with TRBJ1-4; D may be TRBD1 (6 bases). The CDR3 consists of 12 residues. Germline V gene sequence: CDR1 SGHAT, CDR2 FQNNGV. CDR3: CTSSLDRIKLFF. In DNA form, the CDR3 reads TGTACCAGCAGCTTAGACAGGATAAAACTGTTTTTT.